This T cell receptor beta chain was captured in a study of vaccination and CD4 T cells after COVID-19. Study-wide background: Post-COVID samples were collected a median 101 days following diagnosis, spanning 35 to 161. Study observations and caveats: The median count of SARS-CoV-2-reactive clonotypes rose from roughly 21 to 40, not significantly.

Sequencing of cultured CD4+ T cell DNA used the Oncomine TCR Beta short-read assay. TCRdb recomputed calls from the PCR reads with MiXCR, one row per CDR3 protein. The sample has some 16,000 distinct CDR3 sequences, around 75% seen once. For this clonotype: Its antigen is undetermined.

Treatment given: roughly 10-day PBMC culture with coronavirus spike peptide pools or control peptides (ViraFEST assay). Per-well cultures of two million PBMCs received about 10 IU/ml IL-2 and approximately 10 ug/ml peptide pools. This CDR3 contains 14 residues. Looked up from germline, CDR1 is MGHRA and CDR2 is YSYEKL. The V gene lost 5 bases and the J gene lost 2 bases, with 12 bases spanning the gap. This clonotype was obtained from a human donor who had recovered from COVID-19. The chain uses TRBV4-1 and TRBJ2-5, with TRBD1 as a possible D gene (6 bases). Sequenced material: CD4+ T cells from blood, cultured in vitro. Here the CDR3 reads CASSTTGTQETQYF. The CDR3 DNA sequence: TGCGCCAGCAGCACTACCGGGACACAAGAGACCCAGTACTTC.